A selection of T cell receptor beta chains follows, all from one sample in a study of OX40 agonist ivuxolimab in advanced cancers. The assay was immunoSEQ multiplex PCR, and TCRdb's table has in-frame clones only and misses some. The repertoire holds 35,000 to 45,000 clones, with roughly 69% as singletons. Sample: CD4+ or CD8+ T cells sorted from blood, taken in a trial of the OX40 agonist ivuxolimab. These receptors originate from an adult with an advanced solid tumor such as melanoma, head and neck, liver or kidney cancer. Both conserved end residues are part of each CDR3. The D gene is left open where the match is weak. For some rows the clone size is stated as once, few or many, or as a class when expanded; others skip it.

v_call: TRBV7-9
j_call: TRBJ1-2
clone_size: NA
d_call: NA
cdr3_nt: TGTGCCAGCAGCTCCCCCTTCCAGACAGGAGGAGGCTACACCTTC
cdr3_aa: CASSSPFQTGGGYTF

v_call: TRBV19
j_call: TRBJ2-2
clone_size: NA
d_call: TRBD2
cdr3_nt: TGTGCCAGTAGAGGGACTAGCGGGGTTACCGGGGAGCTGTTTTTT
cdr3_aa: CASRGTSGVTGELFF

v_call: TRBV2
j_call: TRBJ1-3
clone_size: few
d_call: NA
cdr3_nt: TGTGCCAGCAGTGTACAGGGAGGAACTGGAAACACCATATATTTT
cdr3_aa: CASSVQGGTGNTIYF

v_call: TRBV10-3
j_call: TRBJ2-2
clone_size: NA
d_call: TRBD1
cdr3_nt: TGTGCCATCAGTGGGGACAGGGAGTTTGCCGGGGAGCTGTTTTTT
cdr3_aa: CAISGDREFAGELFF

v_call: TRBV5-1
j_call: TRBJ2-3
clone_size: NA
d_call: TRBD1
cdr3_nt: TGCGCCAGCAGGGGTACCGGGACAGCTAGCACAGATACGCAGTATTTT
cdr3_aa: CASRGTGTASTDTQYF

v_call: TRBV29-1
j_call: TRBJ2-3
clone_size: NA
d_call: TRBD1
cdr3_nt: TGCAGCGTTGTGTCGGACAGGGGCATAGATACGCAGTATTTT
cdr3_aa: CSVVSDRGIDTQYF

v_call: TRBV12-5
j_call: TRBJ1-1
clone_size: NA
d_call: NA
cdr3_nt: TGTGCTAGTGCCATTCGGAGAAAGAACACTGAAGCTTTCTTT
cdr3_aa: CASAIRRKNTEAFF

v_call: TRBV30
j_call: TRBJ1-2
clone_size: NA
d_call: NA
cdr3_nt: TGTGCCTGGATGCGGGGTCTGGAAGTTGGCTACACCTTC
cdr3_aa: CAWMRGLEVGYTF

v_call: TRBV28
j_call: TRBJ2-7
clone_size: NA
d_call: NA
cdr3_nt: TGTGCCAGCACGGGCCGCGGTCAATCCTACGAGCAGTACTTC
cdr3_aa: CASTGRGQSYEQYF

v_call: TRBV27
j_call: TRBJ2-3
clone_size: NA
d_call: TRBD2
cdr3_nt: TGTGCCAGCAGTTTGGAGCGGGAGGGCACAGATACGCAGTATTTT
cdr3_aa: CASSLEREGTDTQYF

v_call: TRBV7-3
j_call: TRBJ2-3
clone_size: few
d_call: NA
cdr3_nt: TGTGCCAGCAGCTTAATTGGGGGGCCCACAGATACGCAGTATTTT
cdr3_aa: CASSLIGGPTDTQYF

v_call: TRBV2
j_call: TRBJ1-6
clone_size: NA
d_call: TRBD1
cdr3_nt: TGTGCCAGCACCCGACAGGGTAGAAATTCACCCCTCCACTTT
cdr3_aa: CASTRQGRNSPLHF

v_call: TRBV9
j_call: TRBJ1-4
clone_size: NA
d_call: TRBD1
cdr3_nt: TGTGCCAGCAGCCTACGTCAGACAGGGCCCAGAGAAAAACTGTTTTTT
cdr3_aa: CASSLRQTGPREKLFF

v_call: TRBV6-4
j_call: TRBJ2-6
clone_size: medium-sized
d_call: NA
cdr3_nt: TGTGCCAGCAGTGACGGGGGCTCTGGGGCCAACGTCCTGACTTTC
cdr3_aa: CASSDGGSGANVLTF

v_call: TRBV6-1
j_call: TRBJ2-2
clone_size: NA
d_call: TRBD1
cdr3_nt: TGTGCCAGCAGTACACAGGGGAGCACCGGGGAGCTGTTTTTT
cdr3_aa: CASSTQGSTGELFF

v_call: TRBV9
j_call: TRBJ1-1
clone_size: few
d_call: NA
cdr3_nt: TGTGCCAGCAGCGTACCGTGGGGCACTGAAGCTTTCTTT
cdr3_aa: CASSVPWGTEAFF

v_call: TRBV4-1
j_call: TRBJ1-1
clone_size: few
d_call: TRBD1
cdr3_nt: TGCGCCAGCAGCCAATTAACCGGGACAGAGAACACTGAAGCTTTCTTT
cdr3_aa: CASSQLTGTENTEAFF

v_call: TRBV29-1
j_call: TRBJ2-5
clone_size: once
d_call: NA
cdr3_nt: TGCAGCCCCCGGAGAGGGGAGACCCAGTACTTC
cdr3_aa: CSPRRGETQYF

v_call: TRBV4-1
j_call: TRBJ2-7
clone_size: once
d_call: TRBD2
cdr3_nt: TGCGCCAGCAGCCCGAGTTTTCTAGCGGGGAATTCCTACGAGCAGTACTTC
cdr3_aa: CASSPSFLAGNSYEQYF

v_call: TRBV19
j_call: TRBJ1-1
clone_size: once
d_call: NA
cdr3_nt: TGTGCCAGTAGTATAGGGGCAGGGATGAACACTGAAGCTTTCTTT
cdr3_aa: CASSIGAGMNTEAFF

v_call: TRBV5-4
j_call: TRBJ2-1
clone_size: NA
d_call: TRBD1
cdr3_nt: TGTGCCAGCAGCACCTCCGGGACAGGGTCTTACAATGAGCAGTTCTTC
cdr3_aa: CASSTSGTGSYNEQFF

v_call: TRBV5-6
j_call: TRBJ1-1
clone_size: NA
d_call: NA
cdr3_nt: TGTGCCAGCAGCTTGGCGTTGGGGACCATGAACACTGAAGCTTTCTTT
cdr3_aa: CASSLALGTMNTEAFF

v_call: TRBV9
j_call: TRBJ2-2
clone_size: few
d_call: NA
cdr3_nt: TGTGCCAGCAGCCCCTATGAGCTAGTTAACACCGGGGAGCTGTTTTTT
cdr3_aa: CASSPYELVNTGELFF

v_call: TRBV6-5
j_call: TRBJ1-6
clone_size: NA
d_call: NA
cdr3_nt: TGTGCTACAAGTCGTGTTTATAATTCACCCCTCCACTTT
cdr3_aa: CATSRVYNSPLHF

v_call: TRBV20-1
j_call: TRBJ2-3
clone_size: NA
d_call: NA
cdr3_nt: TGCAGTGCTTTCAGGGATACGCAGTATTTT
cdr3_aa: CSAFRDTQYF

v_call: TRBV20-1
j_call: TRBJ2-3
clone_size: once
d_call: NA
cdr3_nt: TGCAGTGCTAGAGATCTCTCTACGCAGTATTTT
cdr3_aa: CSARDLSTQYF

v_call: TRBV7-2
j_call: TRBJ2-2
clone_size: NA
d_call: NA
cdr3_nt: TGTGCCAGCAGCTTAAACCTGCCCGGCACCGGGGAGCTGTTTTTT
cdr3_aa: CASSLNLPGTGELFF

v_call: TRBV30
j_call: TRBJ1-6
clone_size: NA
d_call: NA
cdr3_nt: TGTGCCCGGAGTGTAAAGTCTACCTCGGGTTCACCCCTCCACTTT
cdr3_aa: CARSVKSTSGSPLHF

v_call: TRBV6-9
j_call: TRBJ1-6
clone_size: few
d_call: NA
cdr3_nt: TGTGCCAGCAGTTACGGGGGGGCGCTTAATTCACCCCTCCACTTT
cdr3_aa: CASSYGGALNSPLHF

v_call: TRBV30
j_call: TRBJ1-4
clone_size: NA
d_call: NA
cdr3_nt: TGTGCCTGGAGTCCAAGGGGAAGGGCTAATGAAAAACTGTTTTTT
cdr3_aa: CAWSPRGRANEKLFF

v_call: TRBV6-6
j_call: TRBJ1-5
clone_size: NA
d_call: NA
cdr3_nt: TGTGCCAGCCTCGACAGGCCGGGGAGCAATCAGCCCCAGCATTTT
cdr3_aa: CASLDRPGSNQPQHF

v_call: TRBV6-1
j_call: TRBJ2-7
clone_size: NA
d_call: TRBD2
cdr3_nt: TGTGCCAGTCTACCCGGGGGGGGCGAGCAGTACTTC
cdr3_aa: CASLPGGGEQYF

v_call: TRBV10-3
j_call: TRBJ2-1
clone_size: NA
d_call: NA
cdr3_nt: TGTGCCATAAAGGAGCATGAGCAGTTCTTC
cdr3_aa: CAIKEHEQFF

v_call: TRBV2
j_call: TRBJ1-5
clone_size: NA
d_call: TRBD1
cdr3_nt: TGTGCCAGCAGTAGGCGAGGGGGCCAGCCCCAGCATTTT
cdr3_aa: CASSRRGGQPQHF

v_call: TRBV14
j_call: TRBJ2-1
clone_size: NA
d_call: NA
cdr3_nt: TGTGCCAGCAGCCCCCGACAGTTATCTGAGCAGTTCTTC
cdr3_aa: CASSPRQLSEQFF

v_call: TRBV5-1
j_call: TRBJ2-5
clone_size: NA
d_call: NA
cdr3_nt: TGCGCCAGCAGGGCGGGGAGTACCGAGACCCAGTACTTC
cdr3_aa: CASRAGSTETQYF

v_call: TRBV4-1
j_call: TRBJ2-3
clone_size: few
d_call: TRBD2
cdr3_nt: TGCGCCAGCAGCCAAGATACTAGCGGGGGGTCAGATACGCAGTATTTT
cdr3_aa: CASSQDTSGGSDTQYF

v_call: TRBV2
j_call: TRBJ1-3
clone_size: NA
d_call: NA
cdr3_nt: TGTGCCAGCAGTGAAATGGCCAGGGCGATAAACACCATATATTTT
cdr3_aa: CASSEMARAINTIYF

v_call: TRBV14
j_call: TRBJ2-1
clone_size: NA
d_call: TRBD2
cdr3_nt: TGTGCCAGCAGCCAAGGAAGAGTAACGGGGCCCCGGGGGGTGAATGAGCAGTTCTTC
cdr3_aa: CASSQGRVTGPRGVNEQFF

v_call: TRBV4-1
j_call: TRBJ1-2
clone_size: NA
d_call: NA
cdr3_nt: TGCGCCAGCAGCCAAGTTACCGGGGTTTCATACTATGGCTACACCTTC
cdr3_aa: CASSQVTGVSYYGYTF

v_call: TRBV25-1
j_call: TRBJ2-1
clone_size: NA
d_call: NA
cdr3_nt: TGTGCCAGCAGCCTCTACAATGAGCAGTTCTTC
cdr3_aa: CASSLYNEQFF

v_call: TRBV11-3
j_call: TRBJ2-3
clone_size: NA
d_call: NA
cdr3_nt: TGTGCCAGCAGCTCGAAGGCCCGAGGGGATACGCAGTATTTT
cdr3_aa: CASSSKARGDTQYF

v_call: TRBV9
j_call: TRBJ1-6
clone_size: NA
d_call: NA
cdr3_nt: TGTGCCAGCAGCGTAGATGCAAATTCACCCCTCCACTTT
cdr3_aa: CASSVDANSPLHF

v_call: TRBV30
j_call: TRBJ2-3
clone_size: NA
d_call: NA
cdr3_nt: TGTGCCTGGAGTTCAGGGAAGGGGAAAGATACGCAGTATTTT
cdr3_aa: CAWSSGKGKDTQYF

v_call: TRBV6-4
j_call: TRBJ2-2
clone_size: NA
d_call: TRBD2
cdr3_nt: TGTGCCAGCAGTGACTCGAGGCTAGCGGACATCAACACCGGGGAGCTGTTTTTT
cdr3_aa: CASSDSRLADINTGELFF